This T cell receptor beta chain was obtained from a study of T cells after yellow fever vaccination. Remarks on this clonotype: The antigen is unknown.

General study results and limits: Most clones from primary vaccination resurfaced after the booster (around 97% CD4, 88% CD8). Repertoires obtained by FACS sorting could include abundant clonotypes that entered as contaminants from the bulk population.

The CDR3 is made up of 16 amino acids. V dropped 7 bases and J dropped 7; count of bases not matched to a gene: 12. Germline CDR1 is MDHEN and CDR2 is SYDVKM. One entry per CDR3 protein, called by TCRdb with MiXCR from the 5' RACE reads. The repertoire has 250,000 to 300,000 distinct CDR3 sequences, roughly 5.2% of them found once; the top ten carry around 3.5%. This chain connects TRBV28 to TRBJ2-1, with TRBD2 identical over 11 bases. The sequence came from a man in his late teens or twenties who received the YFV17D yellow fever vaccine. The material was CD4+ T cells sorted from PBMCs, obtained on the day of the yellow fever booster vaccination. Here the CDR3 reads CASTSSRTSGYNEQFF. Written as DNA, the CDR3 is TGTGCCAGCACCTCCTCTAGGACTAGCGGGTATAATGAGCAGTTCTTC. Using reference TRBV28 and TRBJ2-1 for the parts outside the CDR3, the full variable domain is DVKVTQSSRYLVKRTGEKVFLECVQDMDHENMFWYRQDPGLGLRLIYFSYDVKMKEKGDIPEGYSVSREKKERFSLILESASTNQTSMYLCASTSSRTSGYNEQFFGPGTRLTVL.